This T cell receptor (beta chain) was obtained from a study of T-cell memory formation after mild COVID-19. Study details: Each donor largely had its own TCR clusters.

TCRdb reprocessed the 5' RACE reads via MiXCR and lists one record per CDR3 protein. This sample has 450,000 or so distinct CDR3 sequences, with roughly 25% found just once. This clonotype appeared a few times. The antigen is unknown. V gave up 4 bases and J gave up 3 bases, with 14 bases separating them. Germline assignment: CDR1 SGHRS and CDR2 YFSETQ. This CDR3 is 14 amino acids long. Study findings and constraints: Mainly in CM and EM were contracting CD4+ clones; CD8+ were in EMRA. Some clones that responded turned up in pre-infection memory, which suggests that cross-reactive memory joined in.

The TCR originated in an adult woman who had mild COVID-19 (a few samples of this study predate the infection). Cell type and time point are not known. V and J are TRBV5-1 and TRBJ2-7; D is unclear. Specimen: PBMCs or a T cell subset sorted from them (not recorded which). The CDR3 spells CASSRNERFYEQYF. In DNA form, the CDR3 reads TGCGCCAGCAGCCGAAATGAAAGGTTCTACGAGCAGTACTTC.